The next 7 T cell receptor beta chains were all read from a single sample in a study of blood T cells in healthy people across ages (dated by TCRdb to between 2014 and 2016). Libraries came from 5' RACE. This sample was sequenced with an Illumina HiSeq 2500. A second roughly 6 to 12 cycle PCR used a sample-barcoded 5' primer and a J-beta primer mix. TCRdb trimmed the raw reads at Q25, called clones with MiXCR and kept productive beta chains. Identical CDR3 protein sequences are pooled into one entry, listed with their most common genes and DNA. The sample contains about 400,000 distinct CDR3 sequences, about 55% of them found a single time. The ten largest clones take up under 60% of the sample. Sample: blood. The source is a man aged 55 to 70 in good health.

This clonotype was counted only a few times. The V call is TRBV5-1, the J call TRBJ2-1; 8 nucleotides agree with TRBD2. CDR1 and CDR2 from the germline V gene are SGHRS and YFSETQ. The J segment lost 9 bases and the V segment lost 3 bases, leaving 8 bases of the junction unmatched. This CDR3 is built from 14 residues. CDR3 region: CASSSAGGSIEQFF. CDR3 coding DNA: TGCGCCAGCAGCTCGGCGGGGGGTTCTATTGAGCAGTTCTTC.

This clonotype was seen a handful of times. This chain uses TRBV27 with TRBJ2-1; a weak D match, TRBD1 (6 bases). The CDR3 runs 17 residues. Germline V gene sequence: CDR1 MNHEY, CDR2 SMNVEV (reference sequence). Trimming took off 6 bases at V and 1 base at J, with 19 bases between the two ends. CDR3 sequence: CASRSHAGTRSYNEQFF. CDR3 sequence (DNA): TGTGCCAGCAGGAGTCACGCCGGGACAAGATCCTACAATGAGCAGTTCTTC.

With respect to this clonotype: Given a much more abundant clone one base away, this may be a read error. J is TRBJ2-3 and V is TRBV10-3; D might be TRBD1 (6 bases). CDR1 is ENHRY and CDR2 is SYGVKD in the germline V gene. V gave up 11 bases and J gave up 0 bases, with 18 bases separating them. This CDR3 spans 15 amino acids. The CDR3 coding sequence is TGTGCCGTCTATGGGGGCGGCGACAGCACAGATACGCAGTATTTT. Its protein is CAVYGGGDSTDTQYF.

This rearrangement joins TRBV28 to TRBJ2-4; 8 bases align to TRBD1. The CDR3 totals 19 residues. Germline trimming cut 2 bases from V and 0 bases from J; bases unmatched to any gene: 12. CDR1 and CDR2 from the germline V gene are MDHEN and SYDVKM. The CDR3 sequence: CASSLTGTGLSLAKNIQYF. The CDR3 DNA reads as TGTGCCAGCAGTTTAACGGGGACAGGCTTGTCTCTAGCCAAAAACATTCAGTACTTC. Filled out from reference TRBV28 and TRBJ2-4, the complete variable domain reads DVKVTQSSRYLVKRTGEKVFLECVQDMDHENMFWYRQDPGLGLRLIYFSYDVKMKEKGDIPEGYSVSREKKERFSLILESASTNQTSMYLCASSLTGTGLSLAKNIQYFGAGTRLSVL.

The rearrangement links TRBV6-6 to TRBJ2-3; 11 nucleotides agree with TRBD2. CDR1 is MNHNY and CDR2 is SVGAGI in the germline V gene (reference sequence). The CDR3 is 15 residues long. Trimming cost V 0 bases and J 5 bases; bases outside gene matches: 1. CDR3 DNA: TGTGCCAGCAGTTACTCGCTAGCGGGGGGAGATACGCAGTATTTT. The encoded protein is CASSYSLAGGDTQYF.

This clonotype has at least ten counts. The V gene is TRBV4-2, the J gene TRBJ2-5; unclear D gene. CDR1 and CDR2 from the germline V gene are LGHNA and YNFKEQ. CDR3 length: 14 amino acids. With 0 bases removed from V and 2 bases from J, the gap between germline ends came to 7 bases. The CDR3, as DNA: TGTGCCAGCAGCCAAGATACCTCTCAAGAGACCCAGTACTTC. Translated: CASSQDTSQETQYF.

The rearrangement links TRBV2 to TRBJ2-7, with a tentative D call TRBD1 (5 bases). Trimming shortened V by 6 bases and J by 7 bases, and 19 bases separated the two germline ends. The CDR3 totals 14 residues. In germline, CDR1 is SNHLY, CDR2 FYNNEI. The CDR3 is CASRPTDLLREQYF. The CDR3 DNA reads as TGTGCCAGCAGACCGACAGACCTCCTACGGGAGCAGTACTTC. Full variable domain (missing parts from reference TRBV2 and TRBJ2-7): EPEVTQTPSHQVTQMGQEVILRCVPISNHLYFYWYRQILGQKVEFLVSFYNNEISEKSEIFDDQFSVERPDGSNFTLKIRSTKLEDSAMYFCASRPTDLLREQYFGPGTRLTVT.